Listed below are T cell receptor beta chains from one sample, sequenced in a study of cytomegalovirus exposure and HLA in healthy donors. TCRdb's table, derived via immunoSEQ multiplex PCR, lists solely in-frame clones and lacks some. The data contain about 210,000 clones, roughly 81% of them singletons. The specimen was PBMCs. These receptors came from a girl between 2 and 10 years old in good health and CMV-seronegative. The CDR3 runs from the conserved cysteine through the conserved F or W. Each record gives: clone size, D gene, V gene, J gene, CDR3 protein, CDR3 DNA. The D gene is left open where the match is weak. Clone size is not always given. Where it is, it says once, few, many or a class for expanded clones.

>.|.|TRBV28|TRBJ2-3
CASSLWDFASTDTQYF
TGTGCCAGCAGTTTATGGGACTTCGCTAGCACAGATACGCAGTATTTT
>.|TRBD1|TRBV9|TRBJ2-5
CASSADRGRRQETQYF
TGTGCCAGCAGCGCAGACAGGGGGCGACGGCAAGAGACCCAGTACTTC
>.|.|TRBV9|TRBJ2-7
CASSALGEGGPSYEQYF
TGTGCCAGCAGCGCCCTAGGGGAGGGGGGACCGAGCTACGAGCAGTACTTC
>few|TRBD1|TRBV20-1|TRBJ1-2
CSATTGNGYTF
TGCAGTGCTACGACAGGGAATGGCTACACCTTC
>.|TRBD1|TRBV5-4|TRBJ2-7
CASSRRDSIYEQYF
TGTGCCAGCAGCCGACGGGACAGCATATACGAGCAGTACTTC
>.|.|TRBV27|TRBJ2-7
CASRDFSEQYF
TGTGCCAGCCGGGACTTCTCCGAGCAGTACTTC
>.|TRBD1|TRBV11-2|TRBJ2-7
CASSLDPQGAYEQYF
TGTGCCAGCAGCTTAGACCCGCAGGGGGCTTACGAGCAGTACTTC
>.|.|TRBV6-5|TRBJ2-3
CASSYSLWSDTQYF
TGTGCCAGCAGTTACTCACTCTGGTCTGATACGCAGTATTTT
>once|.|TRBV11-2|TRBJ1-1
CASSALGGSTEAFF
TGTGCCAGCAGCGCCTTGGGCGGGTCAACTGAAGCTTTCTTT
>.|TRBD2|TRBV6-1|TRBJ2-3
CASSEGTSADTQYF
TGTGCCAGCAGTGAAGGGACTAGCGCAGATACGCAGTATTTT
>few|.|TRBV19|TRBJ2-1
CASRMGHLIEGNEQFF
TGTGCCAGTAGGATGGGACACCTAATAGAGGGCAATGAGCAGTTCTTC
>.|TRBD1|TRBV6-5|TRBJ1-3
CASSLTRQGGNTIYF
TGTGCCAGCAGTCTGACCCGACAGGGTGGAAACACCATATATTTT
>.|TRBD2|TRBV6-5|TRBJ2-3
CASSYSEAGGPDTQYF
TGTGCCAGCAGTTACTCAGAAGCGGGGGGGCCAGATACGCAGTATTTT
>few|TRBD2|TRBV5-1|TRBJ2-1
CASSLWLAGGLYNEQFF
TGCGCCAGCAGCTTGTGGCTAGCGGGGGGGCTCTACAATGAGCAGTTCTTC
>.|.|TRBV10-2|TRBJ2-7
CASRPSGLSYEQYF
TGCGCCAGCCGGCCCAGCGGACTCTCCTACGAGCAGTACTTC
>.|TRBD1|TRBV29-1|TRBJ2-2
CSVKTFDRGLTGELFF
TGCAGCGTTAAGACTTTTGACAGGGGCCTCACCGGGGAGCTGTTTTTT
>.|TRBD1|TRBV19|TRBJ2-7
CASSADRGDEQYF
TGTGCCAGTAGTGCAGACAGGGGGGACGAGCAGTACTTC
>.|.|TRBV7-9|TRBJ1-1
CASSRLQGEGTEAFF
TGTGCCAGCAGCCGACTGCAGGGTGAAGGTACTGAAGCTTTCTTT
>.|TRBD1|TRBV6-5|TRBJ1-3
CASRDRGHEGNTIYF
TGTGCCAGCAGGGACAGGGGGCATGAGGGAAACACCATATATTTT
>.|.|TRBV27|TRBJ1-2
CASSLSVERRLYGYTF
TGTGCCAGCAGTTTATCGGTAGAGCGCCGCCTCTATGGCTACACCTTC
>.|TRBD1|TRBV19|TRBJ2-3
CASSPRTGRRTDTQYF
TGTGCCAGTAGTCCCCGGACAGGGAGAAGGACAGATACGCAGTATTTT
>.|.|TRBV5-6|TRBJ2-7
CASSLESEQYF
TGTGCCAGCAGCTTAGAGTCAGAGCAGTACTTC
>.|.|TRBV5-4|TRBJ1-1
CASSLSGKGNTEAFF
TGTGCCAGCAGCCTTAGCGGAAAGGGGAACACTGAAGCTTTCTTT
>few|TRBD1|TRBV6-1|TRBJ1-1
CASSATGGRTEAFF
TGTGCCAGCAGCGCGACAGGGGGTCGGACTGAAGCTTTCTTT
>.|.|TRBV7-3|TRBJ2-1
CASSSSESSYNEQFF
TGTGCCAGCAGCTCCAGCGAGAGCTCCTACAATGAGCAGTTCTTC
>.|.|TRBV6-5|TRBJ2-1
CASSYLTRKDYNEQFF
TGTGCCAGCAGCTACCTGACTAGAAAGGACTACAATGAGCAGTTCTTC
>.|TRBD1|TRBV7-6|TRBJ1-4
CASSRDRANEKLFF
TGTGCCAGCAGCCGGGACAGGGCTAATGAAAAACTGTTTTTT
>.|.|TRBV5-1|TRBJ1-5
CASSLGQYNQPQHF
TGCGCCAGCAGCTTGGGACAGTACAATCAGCCCCAGCATTTT
>.|.|TRBV4-1|TRBJ2-2
CASSPGTKGGTGELFF
TGCGCCAGCAGCCCGGGAACAAAAGGGGGAACCGGGGAGCTGTTTTTT
>.|.|TRBV6-5|TRBJ1-4
CASSTRLGGNEKLFF
TGTGCCAGCAGTACCCGACTCGGTGGTAATGAAAAACTGTTTTTT
>.|.|TRBV5-1|TRBJ1-4
CASSFGTEGNEKLFF
TGCGCCAGCAGCTTCGGGACGGAGGGAAATGAAAAACTGTTTTTT
>.|TRBD2|TRBV7-9|TRBJ2-1
CASSSHGGGGNEQFF
TGTGCCAGCAGCTCCCACGGCGGGGGTGGGAATGAGCAGTTCTTC
>.|.|TRBV1|TRBJ1-4
CTSSQDHFSGDAKLFF
TGCACCAGCAGCCAAGATCATTTCTCAGGGGACGCCAAACTGTTTTTT
>.|.|TRBV30|TRBJ1-2
CAWSYRDGGYTF
TGTGCCTGGAGTTACAGGGATGGGGGCTACACCTTC
>.|.|TRBV29-1|TRBJ1-5
CSVDGGFSNQPQHF
TGCAGCGTTGATGGGGGGTTTAGCAATCAGCCCCAGCATTTT
>few|TRBD1|TRBV2|TRBJ1-4
CATTGNEVEKLFF
TGTGCCACGACAGGGAACGAAGTTGAAAAACTGTTTTTT
>few|.|TRBV29-1|TRBJ2-7
CSVDAGAGRALFDEQYF
TGCAGCGTTGATGCGGGGGCTGGCAGGGCTTTGTTTGACGAGCAGTACTTC
>.|TRBD2|TRBV11-1|TRBJ2-7
CASSPETSAYEQYF
TGTGCCAGCAGCCCGGAGACTAGCGCATACGAGCAGTACTTC
>.|.|TRBV7-8|TRBJ2-3
CASSFHRERPGTDTQYF
TGTGCCAGCAGCTTCCATCGTGAGAGGCCGGGCACAGATACGCAGTATTTT
>.|TRBD1|TRBV5-6|TRBJ1-1
CASSLAGTGEAFF
TGTGCCAGCAGCTTGGCGGGGACAGGGGAGGCTTTCTTT
>.|.|TRBV5-4|TRBJ1-1
CASSLIGGRWTFF
TGTGCCAGCAGCTTGATAGGGGGACGGTGGACTTTCTTT
>.|.|TRBV5-1|TRBJ2-3
CASSLSSTDTQYF
TGCGCCAGCAGCTTGTCTTCCACAGATACGCAGTATTTT
>.|.|TRBV29-1|TRBJ1-3
CSVFAGDSGNTIYF
TGCAGCGTTTTCGCAGGGGACTCTGGAAACACCATATATTTT
>.|TRBD1|TRBV7-7|TRBJ1-5
CASSTRTGGSESNQPQHF
TGTGCCAGCAGCACTCGGACAGGGGGCAGTGAGAGCAATCAGCCCCAGCATTTT
>.|TRBD2|TRBV6-1|TRBJ2-1
CASSDPGGFPLYNEQFF
TGTGCCAGCAGTGACCCCGGGGGGTTTCCCCTTTACAATGAGCAGTTCTTC
>.|TRBD1|TRBV5-1|TRBJ1-2
CASSATGDYGYTF
TGCGCCAGCAGCGCGACAGGGGACTATGGCTACACCTTC
>.|.|TRBV6-6|TRBJ2-2
CASSYRHGGELFF
TGTGCCAGCAGTTACAGGCACGGGGGGGAGCTGTTTTTT
>.|TRBD2|TRBV9|TRBJ2-4
CASSGRGGLAKNIQYF
TGTGCCAGCAGCGGGCGGGGGGGTTTAGCCAAAAACATTCAGTACTTC
>.|TRBD2|TRBV27|TRBJ2-1
CASSLAGGPSEQFF
TGTGCCAGCAGCCTAGCGGGAGGGCCCAGTGAGCAGTTCTTC
>.|TRBD2|TRBV10-2|TRBJ2-7
CASTFSGRAYEQYF
TGCGCCAGCACCTTTAGCGGGAGGGCCTACGAGCAGTACTTC
>.|TRBD1|TRBV4-1|TRBJ2-7
CASSQDSRTGPYEQYF
TGCGCCAGCAGCCAAGATTCCCGGACAGGGCCCTACGAGCAGTACTTC